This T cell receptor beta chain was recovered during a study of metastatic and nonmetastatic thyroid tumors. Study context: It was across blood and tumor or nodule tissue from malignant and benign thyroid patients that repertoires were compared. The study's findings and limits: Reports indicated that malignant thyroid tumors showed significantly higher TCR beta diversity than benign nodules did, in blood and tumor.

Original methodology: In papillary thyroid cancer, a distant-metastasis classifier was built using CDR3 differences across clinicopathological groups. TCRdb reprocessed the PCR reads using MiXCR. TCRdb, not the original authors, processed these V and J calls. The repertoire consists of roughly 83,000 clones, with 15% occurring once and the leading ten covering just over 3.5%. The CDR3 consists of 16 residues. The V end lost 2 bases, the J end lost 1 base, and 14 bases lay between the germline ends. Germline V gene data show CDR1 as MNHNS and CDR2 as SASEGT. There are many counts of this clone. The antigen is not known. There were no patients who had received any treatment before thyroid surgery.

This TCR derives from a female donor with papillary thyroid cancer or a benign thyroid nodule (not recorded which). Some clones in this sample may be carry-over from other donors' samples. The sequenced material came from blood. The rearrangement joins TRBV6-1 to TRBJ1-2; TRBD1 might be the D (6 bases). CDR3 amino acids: CASSESGAEFNYGYTF. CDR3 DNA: TGTGCCAGCAGTGAATCAGGGGCCGAATTTAACTATGGCTACACCTTC.